This is a list of T cell receptor beta chains from one sample in a study of a mutant IDH1 vaccine in newly diagnosed glioma. This table comes from immunoSEQ multiplex PCR, and its TCRdb copy is limited to in-frame clones, with some not included. Of 23,000 or so clones in the sample, approximately 91% were seen once. Sequenced here: PBMCs, sampled from a glioma patient treated with radiotherapy, temozolomide or both. Receptor source: a man between 25 and 39 years old with glioma. The CDR3 runs from the conserved cysteine through the conserved F or W. D genes are given only for firm matches. For some rows the clone size is stated as once, few or many, or as a class when expanded; others skip it.

v_call,clone_size,j_call,d_call,cdr3_nt,cdr3_aa
TRBV7-9,-,TRBJ1-1,TRBD1,TGTGCCAGCAGCCACAAACAGGGGAGCGGAGCTTTCTTT,CASSHKQGSGAFF
TRBV10-3,-,TRBJ2-7,-,TGTGCCATCTCGAGGACTGGTGGGTACGAGCAGTACTTC,CAISRTGGYEQYF
TRBV11-2,-,TRBJ2-5,-,TGTGCCAGCAGTCCCTGGGAGAGGACCCCCCAAGAGACCCAGTACTTC,CASSPWERTPQETQYF
TRBV7-8,-,TRBJ1-5,-,TGTGCCAGCAGCCCTCACGACCAGCCCCAGCATTTT,CASSPHDQPQHF
TRBV5-1,-,TRBJ1-2,TRBD1,TGCGCCAGCAGCCCGGGACAGGGGTTGGATGGCTACACCTTC,CASSPGQGLDGYTF
TRBV4-1,-,TRBJ1-2,-,TGCGCCAGCAGCCAAGGTCTGGGGGCTGAAGGCTACACCTTC,CASSQGLGAEGYTF
TRBV7-9,-,TRBJ1-1,TRBD1,TGTGCCAGCAGCTTAGTCCGGGACAGCGACATGAACACTGAAGCTTTCTTT,CASSLVRDSDMNTEAFF
TRBV2,-,TRBJ2-7,-,TGTGCCAGCACCCCGTTGGCGCCCTACGAGCAGTACTTC,CASTPLAPYEQYF
TRBV6-6,-,TRBJ1-1,TRBD1,TGTGCCAGCGTTACAGGGGTGAACACTGAAGCTTTCTTT,CASVTGVNTEAFF
TRBV4-2,-,TRBJ1-5,-,TGTGCCAGCAGCCAAGATATAGGGCCTTTCAATCAGCCCCAGCATTTT,CASSQDIGPFNQPQHF
TRBV4-1,once,TRBJ2-5,TRBD1,TGCGCCAGCAGCCAAGGGGACAGGGGGACGGAGACCCAGTACTTC,CASSQGDRGTETQYF
TRBV29-1,-,TRBJ1-2,-,TGCAGCGTTGAAAGATTAAATGGGAATGGCTACACCTTC,CSVERLNGNGYTF
TRBV18,-,TRBJ2-7,-,TGTGCCAGCTCACCGGGCAGGGGGGAGTACGAGCAGTACTTC,CASSPGRGEYEQYF
TRBV19,-,TRBJ1-1,-,TGTGCCAGTAGTCCTTGGAGGGCAAACACTGAAGCTTTCTTT,CASSPWRANTEAFF
TRBV6-1,few,TRBJ2-7,TRBD1,TGTGCCAGCTCGGAGGACAGGGACTACGAGCAGTACTTC,CASSEDRDYEQYF
TRBV18,-,TRBJ2-7,TRBD1,TGTGCCAGCTCACGGGACAGGGGAGGCTACGAGCAGTACTTC,CASSRDRGGYEQYF
TRBV6-5,-,TRBJ2-7,-,TGTGCCAGCAGTTACTTTTCAGGGGCCTACGAGCAGTACTTC,CASSYFSGAYEQYF
TRBV7-2,-,TRBJ2-3,TRBD2,TGTGCCAGCAGCCCGACTAGCGGAAGAGATACGCAGTATTTT,CASSPTSGRDTQYF